These 29 T cell receptor beta chains were sequenced from one sample in a study of beta chain features in type 1 diabetes (dated 2018 in TCRdb). The library was obtained by the immunoSEQ multiplex PCR assay. The High Capacity cDNA Reverse Transcription Kit was used to reverse transcribe all of the isolated RNA, meaning that expressed TCRB transcripts were what got sequenced. TCRdb took this table from immuneACCESS and kept in-frame rearrangements with V and J called. Such tables lack part of the clones; where checked against another copy, unresolved V genes explain under half of the gap, and the rest is unexplained. The sample table contains hundreds of thousands of clones; only one count was recorded for about 32% of them. The ten biggest clones cover about 0.06% of the sample. The specimen sequenced was naive CD4+ T cells from blood. The cell subset or site label of this sample denotes: true naive CD4+ T cells. These receptors originate from a man aged 18 to 30 in good health.

This chain connects TRBV29-1 to TRBJ1-4; 11 bases map to TRBD1. J was trimmed by 7 bases and V by 1 base; bases with no gene match: 5. Per the germline V gene, CDR1 is SQVTM and CDR2 is ANQGSEA. The CDR3 has 15 residues. The CDR3 DNA reads TGCAGCGTTGAAGGTGGGACAGGGGGATTTGAAAAACTGTTTTTT. It specifies CSVEGGTGGFEKLFF.

A few counts support this clone. The chain has TRBV5-4 and TRBJ2-3, with D hard to call. V dropped 2 bases and J dropped 4 bases, with 5 bases sitting between them. Germline V gives CDR1 SGHNT, CDR2 YYREEE (reference sequence). This CDR3 has 12 residues. CDR3: CASSFSSDTQYF. The CDR3 DNA follows: TGTGCCAGCAGCTTTAGTTCAGATACGCAGTATTTT.

This clone was detected only a few times. This chain connects TRBV7-9 to TRBJ2-7; unclear D gene. Germline V lookup: CDR1 SEHNR, CDR2 FQNEAQ (reference sequence). There are 11 residues in the CDR3. V was pared by 4 bases and J by 9 bases, with 10 bases between. The CDR3 coding sequence is TGTGCCAGCAGCTCCAATAAGGGGCAGTACTTC. It codes for CASSSNKGQYF.

This clone was seen more than once but under ten times. The sample carries other DNA sequences with the same CDR3. The gene calls are TRBV4-3 and TRBJ1-1; D gene uncertain. Germline assignment: CDR1 LGHNA and CDR2 YSLEER. The germline V and J ends were trimmed by 0 bases and 2 bases, with 4 bases remaining between them. The CDR3 is 13 amino acids. The CDR3: CASSQDRNTEAFF. CDR3 sequence (DNA): TGCGCCAGCAGCCAAGATCGAAACACTGAAGCTTTCTTT.

The chain's CDR3 is CASSQDPVGGPVDTQYF. Written as DNA, the CDR3 is TGCGCCAGCAGCCAAGATCCGGTGGGAGGGCCCGTAGATACGCAGTATTTT. V is TRBV4-3 and J is TRBJ2-3, with TRBD2 matching over 7 bases. Looked up from germline, CDR1 is LGHNA and CDR2 is YSLEER. V trimming: 0 bases; J trimming: 5 bases; junction bases outside the gene matches: 11. CDR3 length: 17 residues.

The gene calls are TRBV11-2 and TRBJ2-2, with 7 positions matching TRBD1. Unmatched junction bases numbered 8, after V lost 3 bases and J lost 4 bases. CDR1 SGHAT and CDR2 FQNNGV come from the germline V gene. This CDR3 has 16 amino acids. CDR3 nucleotide sequence: TGTGCCAGCAGCTTCCCCCGGGACAGAACCACCGGGGAGCTGTTTTTT. This codes for CASSFPRDRTTGELFF. Filled out from reference TRBV11-2 and TRBJ2-2, the complete variable domain reads EAGVAQSPRYKIIEKRQSVAFWCNPISGHATLYWYQQILGQGPKLLIQFQNNGVVDDSQLPKDRFSAERLKGVDSTLKIQPAKLEDSAVYLCASSFPRDRTTGELFFGEGSRLTVL.

The table lists this clone with a few counts. CDR3 residues: CASSQLGYEQYF. The CDR3 coding sequence is TGCGCCAGCAGCCAACTAGGTTACGAGCAGTACTTC. The genes are TRBV4-1 and TRBJ2-7; D is unclear. The V gene's germline CDR1 is MGHRA and CDR2 YSYEKL. The CDR3 runs to 12 residues. Trimming removed 2 bases at V and 4 bases at J, with 6 bases between.

The chain recombines TRBV7-9 with TRBJ1-2; D gene unclear. Trimming left V 5 bases short and J 8 bases short, with 15 bases between. There are 13 residues in the CDR3. Looked up from germline, CDR1 is SEHNR and CDR2 is FQNEAQ (reference sequence). The CDR3 reads CASSASDPLGYTF. In DNA, the CDR3 is TGTGCCAGCAGCGCCTCAGACCCGTTAGGCTACACCTTC.

This clone has just a few counts. J is TRBJ2-4 and V is TRBV6-6; D unclear. This CDR3 region has 15 residues. Germline CDR1 MNHNY, CDR2 SVGAGI (reference sequence). Trimming stripped 2 bases from V and 0 bases from J, with 8 bases between. The CDR3: CASSYPDTAKNIQYF. The CDR3 DNA reads TGTGCCAGCAGTTACCCCGACACAGCCAAAAACATTCAGTACTTC.

In this sample, this clone turned up a few times. Other DNA sequences within the sample encode an identical CDR3. The chain uses TRBV20-1 and TRBJ2-1, with D hard to call. This CDR3 has 11 amino acids. CDR1 is DFQATT, CDR2 SNEGSKA, per germline (reference sequence). V lost 3 bases and J lost 3, with 3 bases in between. This CDR3 is CSASLYNEQFF. The CDR3 DNA follows: TGCAGTGCTAGTCTCTACAATGAGCAGTTCTTC.

The genes are TRBV5-1 and TRBJ2-1; D possibly uses TRBD1 or TRBD2 (6 bases each). CDR3 length equals 13 residues. V was trimmed by 4 bases and J by 8 bases, leaving 13 bases between them. CDR1 and CDR2 (germline): SGHRS, YFSETQ. This CDR3 reads CASSGLGGDEQFF. The CDR3, as DNA: TGCGCCAGCAGCGGCCTCGGGGGCGATGAGCAGTTCTTC.

This clone was detected a few times. The chain combines TRBV21-1 with TRBJ2-5; TRBD1, the table's D call, lacks a check against the DNA. TRBV21-1 is a documented pseudogene. This CDR3 is 15 amino acids long. The CDR3 DNA reads TGTGCCAGCAGCAATTTAGGCAGGGGCCAAGAGACCCAGTACTTC. Its protein is CASSNLGRGQETQYF.

This clone occurred a few times. The chain is built from TRBV29-1 and TRBJ1-3; maybe TRBD1 (5 bases). CDR1 SQVTM and CDR2 ANQGSEA come from the germline V gene. Between the trimmed V and J ends, which lost 7 bases and 0 bases, there was a span of 16 bases. This CDR3 has 15 amino acids. The CDR3 is CSAGLGGASGNTIYF. The CDR3 DNA reads TGCAGCGCTGGTTTAGGTGGGGCCTCTGGAAACACCATATATTTT.

This sequence joins TRBV30 and TRBJ2-1; D possibly corresponds to TRBD2 (5 bases). The CDR3 has 15 residues. Germline loops: CDR1 GTSNPN, CDR2 SVGIG (reference sequence). Trimming took 1 base from V and 0 from J, leaving 10 bases between them. The CDR3 coding sequence is TGTGCCTGGAGTGGATGGAGGAGCTCCTACAATGAGCAGTTCTTC. It is translated as CAWSGWRSSYNEQFF.

This clone was counted only a few times. V is TRBV6-6 and J is TRBJ1-1; D is perhaps TRBD1 (5 bases). V shed 5 bases and J shed 4 bases, with 11 bases lying between them. Germline V gene sequence: CDR1 MNHNY, CDR2 SVGAGI (reference sequence). This CDR3 has 13 residues. CDR3 nucleotides: TGTGCCAGCAGTGGGGGACGGCCCACTGAAGCTTTCTTT. Translating gives CASSGGRPTEAFF.

This chain uses TRBV5-1 with TRBJ2-3, with 7 bases aligning to TRBD1. Looked up from germline, CDR1 is SGHRS and CDR2 is YFSETQ. The CDR3 runs 16 residues. The trim removed 0 bases at V and 6 bases at J, leaving 10 bases unmatched. CDR3 sequence: CASSLAKGARTDTQYF. CDR3 nucleotide sequence: TGCGCCAGCAGCTTGGCCAAGGGGGCGCGGACCGATACGCAGTATTTT.

In this sample, this clone turned up a few times. The chain couples TRBV9 to TRBJ2-7, with D perhaps matching TRBD2 (6 bases). Trimming pared 0 bases from V and 3 bases from J, leaving 13 bases between. Germline V lookup: CDR1 SGDLS, CDR2 YYNGEE. The CDR3 is 15 amino acids. In nucleotides, the CDR3 is TGTGCCAGCAGCGTAGCGGAGGGCCGAGTCTACGAGCAGTACTTC. Its protein is CASSVAEGRVYEQYF. The whole variable domain, remainder taken from reference TRBV9 and TRBJ2-7, is DSGVTQTPKHLITATGQRVTLRCSPRSGDLSVYWYQQSLDQGLQFLIQYYNGEERAKGNILERFSAQQFPDLHSELNLSSLELGDSALYFCASSVAEGRVYEQYFGPGTRLTVT.

The chain couples TRBV19 to TRBJ1-1; D gene ambiguous. Trimming removed 4 bases from V and 1 base from J, with 7 bases in between. Germline lookup yields CDR1 LNHDA and CDR2 SQIVND (reference sequence). The CDR3 is 13 residues long. As DNA, the CDR3 is TGTGCCAGTAGTAACCGACAGAACACTGAAGCTTTCTTT. Protein product: CASSNRQNTEAFF.

The table lists this clone with a count of one. This chain joins TRBV11-3 and TRBJ2-1; 8 bases fit TRBD1. Germline V gene sequence: CDR1 SGHNT, CDR2 YENEEA. J gave up 4 bases and V 6 bases, and 5 bases lay outside the gene matches. The CDR3 consists of 14 residues. CDR3 in amino acids: CASSRQGQYNEQFF. In DNA, the CDR3 is TGTGCCAGCAGTCGACAGGGGCAATACAATGAGCAGTTCTTC.

This clone showed up just a few times. This sequence joins TRBV19 and TRBJ1-4; D possibly corresponds to TRBD1 (6 bases). V lost 5 bases, J lost 7 bases, and 14 bases lay in between. The CDR3 totals 14 residues. CDR1 LNHDA and CDR2 SQIVND come from the germline V gene (reference sequence). As DNA, the CDR3 is TGTGCCAGTAGTGGAACAGGGAGGGCTGAAAAACTGTTTTTT. Encoded protein: CASSGTGRAEKLFF.

Only a few counts were recorded for this clone. V usage is TRBV29-1 and J usage is TRBJ2-3; TRBD1 might be the D (5 bases). The CDR3 runs to 12 residues. The germline V gene encodes CDR1 SQVTM and CDR2 ANQGSEA. V lost 5 bases and J lost 6, with 12 bases in between. DNA of the CDR3: TGCAGCGTTAATGCAGGGTCCGATACGCAGTATTTT. This encodes CSVNAGSDTQYF.

The gene calls are TRBV29-1 and TRBJ1-1; 7 bases match TRBD1. Germline trimming cut 7 bases from V and 7 bases from J; bases unmatched to any gene: 12. CDR3 length: 13 amino acids. Germline lookup yields CDR1 SQVTM and CDR2 ANQGSEA. This CDR3 reads CSGRTGADGEAFF. CDR3 coding DNA: TGCAGCGGGCGGACAGGAGCCGATGGTGAAGCTTTCTTT. Looking up the rest from reference TRBV29-1 and TRBJ1-1 gives the full variable domain: SAVISQKPSRDICQRGTSLTIQCQVDSQVTMMFWYRQQPGQSLTLIATANQGSEATYESGFVIDKFPISRPNLTFSTLTVSNMSPEDSSIYLCSGRTGADGEAFFGQGTRLTVV.

The chain joins TRBV29-1 to TRBJ1-2; TRBD1 matches at 7 bases. With 3 bases clipped from V and 8 bases from J, the junction kept 3 bases outside the gene matches. CDR1 is SQVTM and CDR2 is ANQGSEA in the germline V gene. This CDR3 spans 11 amino acids. The CDR3 loop reads CSVETGTGYTF. The CDR3, as DNA: TGCAGCGTTGAGACAGGGACGGGCTACACCTTC.

The V gene is TRBV7-2, the J gene TRBJ1-2; 7 bases align to TRBD1. The CDR3 spans 15 residues. Germline V gene lookup returns CDR1 SGHTA and CDR2 FQGNSA. The V gene end was trimmed by 5 bases and the J gene end by 5 bases; junction bases not matched to a gene: 11. As DNA, the CDR3 is TGTGCCAGCAGCGGAATGGGACAGCCTCATTATGGCTACACCTTC. It is translated as CASSGMGQPHYGYTF.

This clone was detected a few times. The chain has TRBV7-8 and TRBJ2-2; D is possibly TRBD1 or TRBD2 (5 bases each). Germline lookup yields CDR1 SGHVS and CDR2 FQNEAQ. The CDR3 is 15 amino acids. V was cut by 6 bases and J by 5 bases, with 16 bases left in between. The CDR3 loop reads CASRSPGKGTGELFF. CDR3 DNA: TGTGCCAGCAGGTCACCGGGGAAGGGGACCGGGGAGCTGTTTTTT.

This chain links TRBV14 with TRBJ2-2; the D is unclear. Trimming removed 5 bases from V and 4 bases from J, with 17 bases in between. The CDR3 consists of 16 residues. In germline, CDR1 is SGHDN, CDR2 FVKESK. The CDR3 DNA follows: TGTGCCAGCAGCTCTCCACTGATCGTCGGCACCGGGGAGCTGTTTTTT. Amino acids: CASSSPLIVGTGELFF.

This sequence joins TRBV5-4 and TRBJ2-3, with no clear D. V was pared by 5 bases and J by 2 bases, with 9 bases between. Germline CDR1 is SGHNT and CDR2 is YYREEE (reference sequence). This CDR3 has 13 amino acids. CDR3 protein: CASSRADTDTQYF. The CDR3 DNA is TGTGCCAGCAGTCGGGCGGACACAGATACGCAGTATTTT.

This clone was found a few times. Other DNA sequences in the sample encode the same CDR3. This chain links TRBV5-4 with TRBJ2-7; TRBD2 might be the D (5 bases). Germline V CDR1 and CDR2: SGHNT, YYREEE (reference sequence). Between the trimmed V and J ends, which lost 3 bases and 6 bases, there was a span of 7 bases. This CDR3 contains 11 residues. Here the CDR3 reads CASSSLAEQYF. The DNA for the CDR3 is TGTGCCAGCAGCTCCCTAGCCGAGCAGTACTTC.

This clone was counted between two and nine times. DNA of the CDR3: TGTGCCAGCAGCTTAGAGACTACCCCTAGGGATACGCAGTATTTT. Translating it yields CASSLETTPRDTQYF. The chain has TRBV11-2 and TRBJ2-3; D possibly corresponds to TRBD2 (5 bases). The CDR3 loop spans 15 amino acids. Germline V gene lookup returns CDR1 SGHAT and CDR2 FQNNGV. With 0 bases removed from V and 6 bases from J, the gap between germline ends came to 13 bases.